This TCR beta chain emerged from a study of esophageal squamous cell carcinoma under preoperative chemotherapy. Whole-study context: TCR repertoires were profiled from both peripheral blood T cells and tumor-infiltrating lymphocytes.

The study, taken as a whole, reports: Abundant clones tended to shrink rather than expand after paclitaxel-nedaplatin. Tumor-infiltrating lymphocytes showed no significant post-chemotherapy TCR diversity increase, unlike peripheral T cells.

The time point was: before preoperative PTX-NDP chemotherapy. Before surgery, patients were given preoperative paclitaxel-nedaplatin chemotherapy. This CDR3 has 16 amino acids. Trimming took 6 bases from V and 6 from J; bases not matched to a gene: 11. Germline V gene sequence: CDR1 LNHDA, CDR2 SQIVND (reference sequence). This clonotype showed up just a few times. The antigen remains unidentified. TCRdb passed the PCR reads through MiXCR, listing each CDR3 protein once. The sample yields about 30,000 distinct CDR3 sequences, under 55% seen once. The rearrangement links TRBV19 to TRBJ1-1; 12 nucleotides align to TRBD1. This sequence originates from a human donor with esophageal squamous cell carcinoma. The donor label of this sample is uncertain. The sample here was taken from a patient given preoperative chemotherapy. The CDR3 loop is CASSKIKGQGAPEAFF. CDR3 nucleotides: TGTGCCAGTAGCAAGATCAAGGGACAGGGGGCTCCTGAAGCTTTCTTT.